A single sample is the source of the 28 T cell receptor beta chains below, sequenced in a study of T cell responses to AZD1222 COVID-19 vaccine. Produced via immunoSEQ multiplex PCR; TCRdb's table is partial and in-frame only. The sample includes more than 110,000 clones, about 91% of them seen just once. The specimen was peripheral blood, collected on day 0 of AZD1222 vaccination. The receptors were gathered from an adult in good health.

The chain joins TRBV25-1 to TRBJ2-7; perhaps TRBD2 as D (6 bases). Germline CDR1 MGHDK, CDR2 SYGVNS. The V and J ends lost 8 bases and 0 bases respectively, with 8 bases between them. The CDR3 runs 12 residues. The CDR3 coding sequence is TGTGCCAGCGGGGGGAGCTCCTACGAGCAGTACTTC. The encoded protein is CASGGSSYEQYF.

The genes are TRBV6-5 and TRBJ2-3; weak D call: TRBD2 (7 bases). Trimming shortened V by 5 bases and J by 0 bases, and 12 bases separated the two germline ends. Germline V gene data show CDR1 as MNHEY and CDR2 as SVGAGI. The CDR3 length is 15 residues. DNA for the CDR3: TGTGCCAGCAGTCGAGGGGGGGCTAGCACAGATACGCAGTATTTT. Translation: CASSRGGASTDTQYF.

V gene TRBV2 combines with J gene TRBJ1-1, with 7 bases that match TRBD1. The CDR3 totals 15 residues. Unmatched junction bases numbered 9, after V lost 4 bases and J lost 4 bases. Germline V gene lookup returns CDR1 SNHLY and CDR2 FYNNEI. The CDR3 nucleotides read TGTGCCAGCAGTGCTCACTTGGGACAGTCCACTGAAGCTTTCTTT. Translated: CASSAHLGQSTEAFF.

This sequence joins TRBV2 and TRBJ1-1; possible D gene TRBD1, 5 bases. V was trimmed by 1 base and J by 5 bases, leaving 8 bases between them. The CDR3 consists of 13 residues. Germline assignment: CDR1 SNHLY and CDR2 FYNNEI. CDR3 nucleotide sequence: TGTGCCAGCAGTGAAGAGGGGTGGACTGAAGCTTTCTTT. This sequence encodes CASSEEGWTEAFF.

V gene TRBV6-5 combines with J gene TRBJ1-4; D is ambiguous. Germline assignment: CDR1 MNHEY and CDR2 SVGAGI. V was cut by 0 bases and J by 12 bases, with 14 bases left in between. The CDR3 spans 14 residues. CDR3 sequence (DNA): TGTGCCAGCAGTTACTCTACGGAACGTTTGGAACTGTTTTTT. It encodes CASSYSTERLELFF.

The rearrangement joins TRBV5-1 to TRBJ2-7; D may be TRBD1 (5 bases). V was shortened by 4 bases and J by 2 bases, with 13 bases between the two germline ends. The CDR3 covers 14 residues. Germline values: CDR1 SGHRS, CDR2 YFSETQ. CDR3 sequence (DNA): TGCGCCAGCAGCCCCAGGGCAGGCACCTACGAGCAGTACTTC. This encodes CASSPRAGTYEQYF.

The V gene is TRBV5-1, the J gene TRBJ2-5; 7 nucleotides line up with TRBD2. This CDR3 has 16 residues. J was trimmed by 2 bases and V by 0 bases; bases with no gene match: 7. Looked up from germline, CDR1 is SGHRS and CDR2 is YFSETQ. The CDR3 spells CASSLGRQGGQETQYF. Written as DNA, the CDR3 is TGCGCCAGCAGCTTGGGGCGGCAGGGAGGGCAAGAGACCCAGTACTTC.

The gene calls are TRBV28 and TRBJ2-3; tentative D call: TRBD1 (5 bases). The V end was cut by 6 bases, the J end by 1 base, with 8 bases between. Germline V CDR1 and CDR2: MDHEN, SYDVKM. The CDR3 is 13 residues long. CDR3 in amino acids: CASRTQGTDTQYF. The CDR3 DNA sequence: TGTGCCAGCAGGACACAGGGCACAGATACGCAGTATTTT.

The chain links TRBV5-4 to TRBJ1-5; D remains ambiguous. CDR1 is SGHNT, CDR2 YYREEE, per germline (reference sequence). V dropped 2 bases and J dropped 4 bases, with 7 bases sitting between them. The CDR3 is 13 amino acids. CDR3 region: CASSFGRNQPQHF. CDR3 bases: TGTGCCAGCAGCTTCGGGAGAAATCAGCCCCAGCATTTT.

This chain links TRBV19 with TRBJ1-4; tentative D call: TRBD1 (5 bases). The V gene's germline CDR1 is LNHDA and CDR2 SQIVND (reference sequence). The CDR3 is 16 residues long. Trimming cost V 5 bases and J 3 bases, with 16 bases left between them. Here the CDR3 DNA reads TGTGCCAGTAGTGGGGAAAAGGGGAAGTCTAATGAAAAACTGTTTTTT. It translates to CASSGEKGKSNEKLFF.

The V gene is TRBV5-6, the J gene TRBJ1-1; 10 bases match TRBD1. Germline V CDR1 and CDR2: SGHDT, YYEEEE. J was trimmed by 0 bases and V by 7 bases; bases with no gene match: 3. This CDR3 is 14 amino acids long. The CDR3 nucleotides read TGTGCCAGCGGGACAGGGGCCCTGAACACTGAAGCTTTCTTT. Amino acids: CASGTGALNTEAFF. The entire variable domain, with the rest obtained from reference TRBV5-6 and TRBJ1-1, is as follows: DAGVTQSPTHLIKTRGQQVTLRCSPKSGHDTVSWYQQALGQGPQFIFQYYEEEERQRGNFPDRFSGHQFPNYSSELNVNALLLGDSALYLCASGTGALNTEAFFGQGTRLTVV.

The genes are TRBV28 and TRBJ2-4; a possible D gene is TRBD2 (6 bases). CDR3 size: 17 residues. V lost 6 bases and J 0 bases, leaving 18 bases between the germline ends. Germline lookup yields CDR1 MDHEN and CDR2 SYDVKM. The CDR3 loop is CASRPGGVLVAKNIQYF. The CDR3 nucleotides read TGTGCCAGCAGGCCTGGCGGGGTTCTAGTAGCCAAAAACATTCAGTACTTC.

This clone is a singleton in its sample. The chain carries TRBV2 and TRBJ1-1; TRBD1 is a possible D gene (5 bases). Germline CDR1 is SNHLY and CDR2 is FYNNEI. Trimming shortened V by 7 bases and J by 4 bases, and 16 bases separated the two germline ends. The CDR3 extends over 14 amino acids. This CDR3 is CASTAGREVTEAFF. CDR3 coding DNA: TGTGCCAGCACAGCGGGACGGGAGGTCACTGAAGCTTTCTTT.

The rearrangement links TRBV30 to TRBJ1-1, with D unclear. Trimming stripped 2 bases from V and 8 bases from J, with 12 bases between. From germline, CDR1 is GTSNPN and CDR2 SVGIG (reference sequence). The CDR3 loop spans 12 amino acids. CDR3 bases: TGTGCCTGGAGTCACTCCATGACGGAAGCTTTCTTT. It yields the protein CAWSHSMTEAFF.

The V call is TRBV5-1, the J call TRBJ1-4; 7 bases fit TRBD1. The CDR3 consists of 15 residues. The germline V gene has CDR1 SGHRS and CDR2 YFSETQ. Germline trimming cut 2 bases from V and 4 bases from J; bases unmatched to any gene: 5. CDR3 coding DNA: TGCGCCAGCAGCTTCACAGGGGCCGTTAATGAAAAACTGTTTTTT. Encoded protein: CASSFTGAVNEKLFF. Variable domain in full (rest from reference TRBV5-1 and TRBJ1-4): KAGVTQTPRYLIKTRGQQVTLSCSPISGHRSVSWYQQTPGQGLQFLFEYFSETQRNKGNFPGRFSGRQFSNSRSEMNVSTLELGDSALYLCASSFTGAVNEKLFFGSGTQLSVL.

The V gene is TRBV28, the J gene TRBJ1-2; 7 bases map to TRBD1. The junction had 5 bases not matched to a gene; V was cut back by 3 bases and J by 7 bases. The germline V gene has CDR1 MDHEN and CDR2 SYDVKM. The CDR3 totals 13 residues. The DNA for the CDR3 is TGTGCCAGCAGTTTGACAGGGACCGGTGGCTACACCTTC. Translated, it gives CASSLTGTGGYTF.

The chain has TRBV9 and TRBJ1-6; D gene uncertain. V dropped 0 bases and J dropped 3 bases, with 7 bases sitting between them. The CDR3 runs 15 residues. Germline V gives CDR1 SGDLS, CDR2 YYNGEE. DNA for the CDR3: TGTGCCAGCAGCGTAGGGCCTAACTATAATTCACCCCTCCACTTT. This encodes CASSVGPNYNSPLHF.

There are a few counts of this clone. This sequence joins TRBV6-1 and TRBJ1-2; D is undetermined. V was clipped by 3 bases and J by 6 bases, with 20 bases between them. Per germline, CDR1 MNHNS and CDR2 SASEGT. The CDR3 consists of 16 residues. The DNA of the CDR3 is TGTGCCAGCAGTGACAGCCCCGGGATTAGGGCGGATGGCTACACCTTC. It is translated as CASSDSPGIRADGYTF.

This clone has a single count. The V call is TRBV12-3 or TRBV12-4, the J call TRBJ2-5; D may correspond to TRBD1 or TRBD2 (5 bases each). Trimming left V 8 bases short and J 7 bases short, with 11 bases between. This CDR3 region has 11 residues. As DNA, the CDR3 is TGTGCCAGCGGGGGATTTGGGACCCAGTACTTC. This gives the protein CASGGFGTQYF.

This chain connects TRBV18 to TRBJ1-6, with TRBD1 matching 9 bases. V was pared by 5 bases and J by 11 bases, with 7 bases of the junction left unmatched. Germline lookup yields CDR1 KGHSH and CDR2 LQKENI. CDR3 length: 14 residues. CDR3 in amino acids: CASSAGQGIPPLHF. The CDR3, as DNA: TGTGCCAGCTCAGCTGGACAGGGGATTCCACCCCTCCACTTT. The complete variable domain, with remaining parts taken from reference TRBV18 and TRBJ1-6, reads NAGVMQNPRHLVRRRGQEARLRCSPMKGHSHVYWYRQLPEEGLKFMVYLQKENIIDESGMPKERFSAEFPKEGPSILRIQQVVRGDSAAYFCASSAGQGIPPLHFGNGTRLTVT.

The chain has TRBV5-5 and TRBJ1-3, with no clear D. Looked up from germline, CDR1 is SGHKS and CDR2 is YYEKEE (reference sequence). The ends were cut back, 2 bases at V and 9 bases at J, with 6 bases in the middle. The CDR3 sequence is 11 residues long. The DNA of the CDR3 is TGTGCCAGCAGCTTCCAGCGCACCATATATTTT. This encodes CASSFQRTIYF.

J is TRBJ2-2 and V is TRBV11-2; D unclear. Germline loops: CDR1 SGHAT, CDR2 FQNNGV. Trimming removed 5 bases from V and 3 bases from J, with 7 bases in between. This CDR3 contains 13 residues. The CDR3 loop reads CASSLRDTGELFF. In nucleotides, the CDR3 is TGTGCCAGCAGCCTACGGGACACCGGGGAGCTGTTTTTT.

This clone has only one observation. V usage is TRBV3-1 (or the pseudogene TRBV3-2) and J usage is TRBJ1-1; D gene ambiguous. This CDR3 region has 14 residues. The V end was cut by 3 bases, the J end by 1 base, with 9 bases between. Germline CDR1 reads LGHDT; CDR2 reads YNNKEL (reference sequence). The CDR3 region has the DNA TGTGCCAGCAGCCACCGGCGAGAGAACACTGAAGCTTTCTTT. Encoded protein: CASSHRRENTEAFF.

The chain uses TRBV5-1 and TRBJ2-1; 14 nucleotides align to TRBD2. Losses at the gene ends were 0 bases for V and 9 bases for J; bases not matched to a gene: 5. Per germline, CDR1 SGHRS and CDR2 YFSETQ. The CDR3 totals 16 residues. The CDR3: CASSLGGTSGSGEQFF. CDR3 coding DNA: TGCGCCAGCAGCTTGGGTGGGACTAGCGGGAGCGGTGAGCAGTTCTTC.

The chain recombines TRBV5-6 with TRBJ1-1; no reliable D call. The germline V gene has CDR1 SGHDT and CDR2 YYEEEE. V was trimmed by 0 bases and J by 0 bases, leaving 12 bases between them. The CDR3 has 16 residues. The CDR3 DNA is TGTGCCAGCAGCTTGGAATGGGCCAGTTTGAACACTGAAGCTTTCTTT. Protein sequence: CASSLEWASLNTEAFF.

The chain couples TRBV7-2 to TRBJ2-1, with a tentative D call TRBD1 (7 bases). This CDR3 spans 14 amino acids. Per the germline V gene, CDR1 is SGHTA and CDR2 is FQGNSA. V was clipped by 6 bases and J by 6 bases, with 15 bases between them. CDR3 residues: CASSSRGRGNEQFF. CDR3 sequence (DNA): TGTGCCAGCAGTTCAAGGGGGCGGGGCAATGAGCAGTTCTTC.

The chain uses TRBV2 and TRBJ1-2; D not resolved. The CDR3 length is 11 residues. The V gene lost 3 bases and the J gene lost 7 bases, with 6 bases spanning the gap. Per the germline V gene, CDR1 is SNHLY and CDR2 is FYNNEI. The CDR3 sequence is CASSDRRGYTF. DNA of the CDR3: TGTGCCAGCAGTGATCGGCGTGGCTACACCTTC.

The V call is TRBV2, the J call TRBJ2-1; D is uncertain. Trimming took off 7 bases at V and 4 bases at J, with 17 bases between the two ends. The length of the CDR3 is 15 residues. Germline CDR1 SNHLY, CDR2 FYNNEI. For the CDR3, the DNA is TGTGCCAGCAAAGTTGGGTCTGGTCCTTACAATGAGCAGTTCTTC. Translated, it gives CASKVGSGPYNEQFF.